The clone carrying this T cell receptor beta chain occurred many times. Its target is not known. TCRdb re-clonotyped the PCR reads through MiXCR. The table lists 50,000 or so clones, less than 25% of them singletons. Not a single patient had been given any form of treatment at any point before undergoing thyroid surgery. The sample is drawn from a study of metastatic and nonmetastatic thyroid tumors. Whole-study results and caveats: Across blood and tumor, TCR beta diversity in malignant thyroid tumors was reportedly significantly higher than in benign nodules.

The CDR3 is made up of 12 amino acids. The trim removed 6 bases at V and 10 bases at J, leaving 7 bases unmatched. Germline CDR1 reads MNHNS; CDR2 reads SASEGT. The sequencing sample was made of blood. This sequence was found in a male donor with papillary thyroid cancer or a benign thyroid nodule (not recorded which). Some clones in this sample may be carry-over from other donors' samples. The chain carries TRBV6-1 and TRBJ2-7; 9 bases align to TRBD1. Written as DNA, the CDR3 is TGTGCCAGCAGCCGACAGGGGGAGATCCAGTACTTC. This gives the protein CASSRQGEIQYF.